These 17 T cell receptor beta chains were sequenced from one sample in a study of blood T cell repertoires in COVID-19. The protocol was immunoSEQ multiplex PCR, while the TCRdb copy is restricted to in-frame clones and leaves out a portion. The table records 150,000 to 250,000 clones, roughly 79% of them present only once. Material for sequencing was peripheral blood. These receptors were collected from a human donor with acute or convalescent COVID-19. The donor label of this sample is uncertain.

The table lists this clone with a count of one. V usage is TRBV6-5 and J usage is TRBJ2-7; 7 bases map to TRBD1. There are 15 residues in the CDR3. The V gene end was trimmed by 6 bases and the J gene end by 3 bases; junction bases not matched to a gene: 11. Germline lookup yields CDR1 MNHEY and CDR2 SVGAGI. CDR3 nucleotide sequence: TGTGCCAGCAGAGCCCGACAGGGAGAAAGCTACGAGCAGTACTTC. This gives the protein CASRARQGESYEQYF.

For this clone: The same CDR3 can be traced to other DNA sequences in this sample. This chain joins TRBV3-1 (or the pseudogene TRBV3-2) and TRBJ2-2, with 9 bases lining up with TRBD2. The ends lost 0 bases at V and 1 base at J; junction bases unmatched: 0. The germline V gene encodes CDR1 LGHDT and CDR2 YNNKEL (reference sequence). The CDR3 contains 16 residues. Here the CDR3 DNA reads TGTGCCAGCAGCCAAGATAGCGGGAGGAACACCGGGGAGCTGTTTTTT. Translating it yields CASSQDSGRNTGELFF.

The chain uses TRBV18 and TRBJ1-5, with a weak D call TRBD1 (5 bases). Between the trimmed V and J ends, which lost 2 bases and 6 bases, there was a span of 8 bases. This CDR3 region has 13 residues. Germline V gene sequence: CDR1 KGHSH, CDR2 LQKENI. CDR3 sequence reads: CASSPTQGQPQHF. As DNA, the CDR3 is TGTGCCAGCTCACCAACGCAGGGTCAGCCCCAGCATTTT. Variable domain in full (rest from reference TRBV18 and TRBJ1-5): NAGVMQNPRHLVRRRGQEARLRCSPMKGHSHVYWYRQLPEEGLKFMVYLQKENIIDESGMPKERFSAEFPKEGPSILRIQQVVRGDSAAYFCASSPTQGQPQHFGDGTRLSIL.

The chain joins TRBV2 to TRBJ2-7; TRBD2 aligns across 8 bases. Unmatched junction bases numbered 8, after V lost 5 bases and J lost 2 bases. The CDR3 has 15 residues. Germline V gene lookup returns CDR1 SNHLY and CDR2 FYNNEI. CDR3 amino acids: CASSNSGVSTYEQYF. Written as DNA, the CDR3 is TGTGCCAGCAGTAATAGCGGGGTCTCTACCTACGAGCAGTACTTC. The entire variable domain, with the rest obtained from reference TRBV2 and TRBJ2-7, is as follows: EPEVTQTPSHQVTQMGQEVILRCVPISNHLYFYWYRQILGQKVEFLVSFYNNEISEKSEIFDDQFSVERPDGSNFTLKIRSTKLEDSAMYFCASSNSGVSTYEQYFGPGTRLTVT.

The V and J genes are TRBV11-2 and TRBJ2-7, with D unresolved. Germline lookup yields CDR1 SGHAT and CDR2 FQNNGV. This CDR3 region has 14 residues. Trimming cost V 1 base and J 4 bases, with 11 bases left between them. The DNA of the CDR3 is TGTGCCAGCAGCTTAGGCGGCAGCCCATACGAGCAGTACTTC. This gives the protein CASSLGGSPYEQYF.

The V gene is TRBV5-1, the J gene TRBJ1-1, with 7 bases aligning to TRBD1. This CDR3 is built from 13 residues. Per the germline V gene, CDR1 is SGHRS and CDR2 is YFSETQ. V lost 4 bases and J lost 4; bases outside the gene matches: 4. The chain's CDR3 is CASSLGTATEAFF. The CDR3, as DNA: TGCGCCAGCAGCCTAGGGACAGCCACTGAAGCTTTCTTT.

V and J are TRBV19 and TRBJ1-4, with no clear D. The ends were cut back, 3 bases at V and 7 bases at J, with 12 bases in the middle. Germline-derived CDR1 and CDR2 are LNHDA and SQIVND (reference sequence). The CDR3 sequence is 14 residues long. As DNA, the CDR3 is TGTGCCAGTAGTATGGAGCGAGGGAGTGAAAAACTGTTTTTT. It specifies CASSMERGSEKLFF.

The chain links TRBV10-3 to TRBJ2-7; 12 bases align to TRBD2. CDR1 is ENHRY and CDR2 is SYGVKD in the germline V gene. The CDR3 is made up of 14 amino acids. V lost 3 bases to trimming and J lost 4 bases; unmatched junction nucleotides: 1. The CDR3 protein is CAISETSGRYEQYF. The CDR3 DNA sequence: TGTGCCATCAGTGAAACTAGCGGGAGGTACGAGCAGTACTTC.

The chain employs TRBV6-2 or TRBV6-3 and TRBJ1-2; perhaps TRBD1 as D (6 bases). The V gene's germline CDR1 is MNHEY and CDR2 SVGEGT. Trimming pared 6 bases from V and 8 bases from J, leaving 19 bases between. The CDR3 is 14 residues long. Here the CDR3 reads CASSPDRTVRGYTF. Here the CDR3 DNA reads TGTGCCAGCAGCCCGGATAGGACAGTACGAGGCTACACCTTC.

The chain is built from TRBV19 and TRBJ1-5; no definite D call. The germline gives CDR1 LNHDA, CDR2 SQIVND (reference sequence). Trimming took 10 bases from V and 0 from J, leaving 7 bases between them. The CDR3 runs to 12 residues. The CDR3 DNA follows: TGTGCCACTGGAGTTAGCAATCAGCCCCAGCATTTT. It specifies CATGVSNQPQHF.

Concerning this clone: The junction differs from germline at one of its ends, possibly a read error. J is TRBJ2-5 and V is TRBV2; 9 bases fit TRBD2. Germline CDR1 SNHLY, CDR2 FYNNEI. CDR3 size: 13 residues. CDR3 sequence (DNA): TGTGCCAGCAGGCGGGGACTAGCAGCCCCCCAAAACTTC. Protein product: CASRRGLAAPQNF.

V usage is TRBV10-3 and J usage is TRBJ1-3, with D tentatively TRBD1 (6 bases). V was pared by 8 bases and J by 0 bases, with 11 bases between. Germline loops: CDR1 ENHRY, CDR2 SYGVKD. CDR3 length: 14 residues. This CDR3 is CAISQGDSGNTIYF. The CDR3 nucleotides read TGTGCCATCTCACAGGGTGACTCTGGAAACACCATATATTTT.

The CDR3 region has the DNA TGTGCCAGCAGCCCCCTTATGGGGGAGCTGTTTTTT. Residues: CASSPLMGELFF. J is TRBJ2-2 and V is TRBV9, with unresolved D. Trimming cost V 4 bases and J 8 bases, with 9 bases left between them. The length of the CDR3 is 12 residues. CDR1 is SGDLS, CDR2 YYNGEE, per germline. Full variable domain (missing parts from reference TRBV9 and TRBJ2-2): DSGVTQTPKHLITATGQRVTLRCSPRSGDLSVYWYQQSLDQGLQFLIQYYNGEERAKGNILERFSAQQFPDLHSELNLSSLELGDSALYFCASSPLMGELFFGEGSRLTVL.

This clone has a single count. The genes are TRBV7-9 and TRBJ2-7, with 7 bases matching TRBD1. V shed 5 bases and J 0 bases; nucleotides not matched to a gene: 10. The CDR3 runs to 16 residues. Germline loops: CDR1 SEHNR, CDR2 FQNEAQ (reference sequence). The CDR3 bases are TGTGCCAGCAGCCTACCGACAGGGAAGGGCTCCTACGAGCAGTACTTC. Translation gives CASSLPTGKGSYEQYF.

The chain recombines TRBV10-3 with TRBJ2-2; the D gene is possibly TRBD2 (6 bases). CDR1 is ENHRY and CDR2 is SYGVKD in the germline V gene. This CDR3 is 16 amino acids long. Trimming left V 5 bases short and J 4 bases short, with 17 bases between. The CDR3 protein is CAISRGLYPPTGELFF. The CDR3 nucleotides are TGTGCCATCAGTCGGGGACTTTATCCTCCCACCGGGGAGCTGTTTTTT.

Concerning this clone: Additional DNA sequences in this sample encode the identical CDR3. V is TRBV10-3 and J is TRBJ1-1, with no clear D. This CDR3 is 13 amino acids long. The germline V gene encodes CDR1 ENHRY and CDR2 SYGVKD. Between the trimmed V and J ends, which lost 4 bases and 1 base, there was a span of 7 bases. CDR3 bases: TGTGCCATCAGTGCCAGCGGGAACACTGAAGCTTTCTTT. Protein sequence: CAISASGNTEAFF.

The chain combines TRBV7-2 with TRBJ1-6; D remains unclear. Trimming removed 0 bases from V and 7 bases from J, with 4 bases in between. Per germline, CDR1 SGHTA and CDR2 FQGNSA. CDR3 length: 13 amino acids. The CDR3 spells CASSLARNSPLHF. CDR3 in DNA: TGTGCCAGCAGCTTAGCCCGGAATTCACCCCTCCACTTT. The variable domain in full, completed from reference TRBV7-2 and TRBJ1-6, reads GAGVSQSPSNKVTEKGKDVELRCDPISGHTALYWYRQSLGQGLEFLIYFQGNSAPDKSGLPSDRFSAERTGGSVSTLTIQRTQQEDSAVYLCASSLARNSPLHFGNGTRLTVT.